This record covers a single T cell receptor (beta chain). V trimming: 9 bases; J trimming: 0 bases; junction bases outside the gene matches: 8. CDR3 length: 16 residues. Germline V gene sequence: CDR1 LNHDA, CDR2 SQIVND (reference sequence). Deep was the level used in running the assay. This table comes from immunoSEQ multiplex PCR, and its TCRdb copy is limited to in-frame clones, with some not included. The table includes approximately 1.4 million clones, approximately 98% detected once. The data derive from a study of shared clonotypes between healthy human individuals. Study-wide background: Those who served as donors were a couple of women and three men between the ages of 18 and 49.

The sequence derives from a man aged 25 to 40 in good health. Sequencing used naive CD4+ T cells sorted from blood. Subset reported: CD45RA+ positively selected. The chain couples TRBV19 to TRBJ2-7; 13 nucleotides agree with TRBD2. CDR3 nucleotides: TGTGCCAGCTCCCCCCGGACTAGCGGGAGCTCCTACGAGCAGTACTTC. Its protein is CASSPRTSGSSYEQYF.